These 2 T cell receptor beta chains originate from one sample sequenced in a study of T-cell reconstitution after alpha-beta-depleted transplantation in children. Unique molecular identifiers were used in preparing the TCRbeta library. TCRdb itself ran the PCR reads through MiXCR, one entry per CDR3 protein. The data hold around 17,000 distinct CDR3 sequences, with around 5.1% observed a single time. Material: PBMCs, obtained before TCRalphabeta/CD19-depleted stem cell transplant. The receptors were gathered from a boy younger than 18 with acute lymphoblastic leukemia, due to receive a stem cell transplant.

The chain couples TRBV29-1 to TRBJ2-5, with D perhaps matching TRBD1 (6 bases). The CDR3 spans 14 residues. V was clipped by 3 bases and J by 7 bases, with 18 bases between them. Germline-derived CDR1 and CDR2 are SQVTM and ANQGSEA. This chain's CDR3 is CSVDRMDSLGTQYF. DNA of the CDR3: TGCAGCGTTGACCGAATGGACAGTCTCGGGACCCAGTACTTC.

This clonotype was recorded many times. This chain uses TRBV20-1 with TRBJ2-5; 8 bases match TRBD1. Germline values: CDR1 DFQATT, CDR2 SNEGSKA (reference sequence). V shed 3 bases and J 2 bases; nucleotides not matched to a gene: 8. CDR3 length: 15 amino acids. CDR3: CSAREMTGEQETQYF. DNA of the CDR3: TGCAGTGCTAGGGAAATGACAGGGGAGCAAGAGACCCAGTACTTC.